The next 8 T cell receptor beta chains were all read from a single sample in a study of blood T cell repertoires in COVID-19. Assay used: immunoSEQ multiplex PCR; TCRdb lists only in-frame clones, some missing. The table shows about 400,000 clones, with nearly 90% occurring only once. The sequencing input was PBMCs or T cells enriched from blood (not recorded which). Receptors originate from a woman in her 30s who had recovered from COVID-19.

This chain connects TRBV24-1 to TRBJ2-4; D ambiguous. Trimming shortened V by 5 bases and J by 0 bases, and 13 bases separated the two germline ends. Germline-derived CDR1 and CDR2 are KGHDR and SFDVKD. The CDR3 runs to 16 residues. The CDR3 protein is CATSAPGISAKNIQYF. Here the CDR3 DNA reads TGTGCCACCAGTGCGCCAGGCATCTCAGCCAAAAACATTCAGTACTTC.

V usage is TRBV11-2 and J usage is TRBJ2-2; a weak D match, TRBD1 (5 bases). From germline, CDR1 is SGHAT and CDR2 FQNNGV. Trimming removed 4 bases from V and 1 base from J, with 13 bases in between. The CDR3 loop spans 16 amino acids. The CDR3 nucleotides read TGTGCCAGCAGCTCCTGGGGCTTCCGGAACACCGGGGAGCTGTTTTTT. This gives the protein CASSSWGFRNTGELFF.

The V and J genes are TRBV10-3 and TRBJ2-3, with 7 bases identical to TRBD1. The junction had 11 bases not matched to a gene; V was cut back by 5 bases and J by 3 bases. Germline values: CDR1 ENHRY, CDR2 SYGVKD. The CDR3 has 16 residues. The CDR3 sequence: CAISSRRTGTTDTQYF. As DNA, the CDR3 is TGTGCCATCAGTAGTCGTAGGACAGGAACGACAGATACGCAGTATTTT.

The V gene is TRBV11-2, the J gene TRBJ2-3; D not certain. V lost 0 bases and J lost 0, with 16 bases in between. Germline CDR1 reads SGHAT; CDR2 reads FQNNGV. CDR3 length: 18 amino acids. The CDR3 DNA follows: TGTGCCAGCAGCTTAGATTTTCCCAGAATTCCTAGCACAGATACGCAGTATTTT. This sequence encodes CASSLDFPRIPSTDTQYF.

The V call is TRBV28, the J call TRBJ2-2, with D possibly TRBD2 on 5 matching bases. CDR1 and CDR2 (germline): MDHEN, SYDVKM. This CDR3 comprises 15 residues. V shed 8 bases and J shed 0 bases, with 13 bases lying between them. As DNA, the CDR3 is TGTGCCAGCGGCAGCGGTACCACGAACACCGGGGAGCTGTTTTTT. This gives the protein CASGSGTTNTGELFF.

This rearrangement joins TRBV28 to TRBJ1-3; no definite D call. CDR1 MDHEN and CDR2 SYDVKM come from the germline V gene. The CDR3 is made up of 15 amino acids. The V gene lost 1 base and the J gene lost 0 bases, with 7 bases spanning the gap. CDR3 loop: CASSLYPSSGNTIYF. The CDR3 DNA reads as TGTGCCAGCAGTTTATATCCGAGCTCTGGAAACACCATATATTTT.

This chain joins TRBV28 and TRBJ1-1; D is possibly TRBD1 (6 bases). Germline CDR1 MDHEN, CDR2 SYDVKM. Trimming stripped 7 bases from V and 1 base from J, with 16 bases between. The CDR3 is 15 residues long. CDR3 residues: CASTPGDRQNTEAFF. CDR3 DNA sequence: TGTGCCAGCACTCCAGGGGATCGTCAGAACACTGAAGCTTTCTTT.

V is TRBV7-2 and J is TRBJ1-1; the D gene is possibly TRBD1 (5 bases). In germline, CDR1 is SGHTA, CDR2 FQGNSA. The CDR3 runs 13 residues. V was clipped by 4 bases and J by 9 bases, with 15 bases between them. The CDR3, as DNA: TGTGCCAGCAGCTCGGGGGGTCAGGACCAAGCTTTCTTT. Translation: CASSSGGQDQAFF.